This T cell receptor (beta chain) was sequenced in a study of PD-1 blockade in classical Hodgkin lymphoma. Study overall: Patients were infused with nivolumab 3 mg/kg every 2 weeks.

Each patient relapsed following autologous stem cell transplantation, and prior brentuximab vedotin exposure differed. Classification of best responses gave complete response, partial response or progressive disease. Trimming took 5 bases from V and 1 from J, leaving 13 bases between them. The CDR3 spans 15 residues. Germline V CDR1 and CDR2: SGHRS, YFSETQ. A note on this clone: Its antigen is as yet unknown.

TCRdb's copy holds only in-frame clones and misses some; the assay was immunoSEQ multiplex PCR. This repertoire shows about 27,000 clones, around four fifths found once; its top ten account for about a third. Findings and limits, study-wide: Why repertoires differed is undefined; disease activity or prior therapy possibly contributed. Compared with baseline, CD4+ but not CD8+ TCR diversity had risen significantly by C4D1.

The sample was peripheral blood mononuclear cells (PBMCs), taken before the second cycle of nivolumab. The rearrangement joins TRBV5-1 to TRBJ1-5; the D is unclear. The sequence was collected from a human donor with classical Hodgkin lymphoma. CDR3 in DNA: TGCGCCAGCAGGCTAGGTCCGGGGAGCAATCAGCCCCAGCATTTT. Translation: CASRLGPGSNQPQHF.